This TCR beta chain is from a study of blood T cell repertoires in COVID-19. Study background: The origin of the acute and convalescent COVID-19 samples was the United States, Italy and Spain.

CDR1 is DFQATT, CDR2 SNEGSKA, per germline (reference sequence). V was pared by 3 bases and J by 6 bases, with 6 bases of the junction left unmatched. This CDR3 is 13 amino acids long. Sequencing was performed with immunoSEQ multiplex PCR; in TCRdb, only in-frame clones are kept and a portion is missing. In the table there are approximately 250,000 clones, roughly 84% of which are singletons. The sample consisted of peripheral blood. This receptor was taken from a man aged 55 to 70 with acute or convalescent COVID-19. The rearrangement uses TRBV20-1 and TRBJ1-2; 8 bases match TRBD1. This chain's CDR3 is CSASENRGDGYTF. DNA of the CDR3: TGCAGTGCTAGTGAAAACAGGGGGGATGGCTACACCTTC.